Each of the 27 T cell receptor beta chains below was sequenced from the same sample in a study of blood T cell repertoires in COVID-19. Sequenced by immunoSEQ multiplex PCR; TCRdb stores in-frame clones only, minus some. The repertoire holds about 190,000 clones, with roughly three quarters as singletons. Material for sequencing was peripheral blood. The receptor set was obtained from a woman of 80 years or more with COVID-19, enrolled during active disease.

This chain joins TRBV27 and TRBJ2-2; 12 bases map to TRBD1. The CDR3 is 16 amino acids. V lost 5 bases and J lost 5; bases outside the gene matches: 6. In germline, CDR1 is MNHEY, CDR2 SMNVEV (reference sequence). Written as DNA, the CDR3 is TGTGCCAGCAGTCCAGGGACAGGGGGCGCAACCGGGGAGCTGTTTTTT. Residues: CASSPGTGGATGELFF.

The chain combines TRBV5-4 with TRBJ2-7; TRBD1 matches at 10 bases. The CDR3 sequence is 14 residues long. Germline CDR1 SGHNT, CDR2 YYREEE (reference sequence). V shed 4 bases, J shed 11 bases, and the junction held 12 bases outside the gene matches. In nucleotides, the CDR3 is TGTGCCAGCAGCGCTGCAGTTACCGGGACAGGGGAGTACTTC. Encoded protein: CASSAAVTGTGEYF.

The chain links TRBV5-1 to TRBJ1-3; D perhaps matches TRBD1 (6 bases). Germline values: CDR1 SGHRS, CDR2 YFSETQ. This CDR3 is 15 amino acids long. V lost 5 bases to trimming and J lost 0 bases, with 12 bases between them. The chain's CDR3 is CASRPDSRSGNTIYF. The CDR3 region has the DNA TGCGCCAGCAGACCGGACAGCCGCTCTGGAAACACCATATATTTT. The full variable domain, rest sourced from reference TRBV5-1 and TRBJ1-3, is KAGVTQTPRYLIKTRGQQVTLSCSPISGHRSVSWYQQTPGQGLQFLFEYFSETQRNKGNFPGRFSGRQFSNSRSEMNVSTLELGDSALYLCASRPDSRSGNTIYFGEGSWLTVV.

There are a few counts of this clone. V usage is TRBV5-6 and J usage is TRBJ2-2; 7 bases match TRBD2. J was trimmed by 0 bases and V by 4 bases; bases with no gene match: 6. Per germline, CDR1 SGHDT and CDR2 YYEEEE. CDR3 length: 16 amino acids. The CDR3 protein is CASSLLRGANTGELFF. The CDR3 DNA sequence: TGTGCCAGCAGCCTTCTTCGGGGGGCGAACACCGGGGAGCTGTTTTTT.

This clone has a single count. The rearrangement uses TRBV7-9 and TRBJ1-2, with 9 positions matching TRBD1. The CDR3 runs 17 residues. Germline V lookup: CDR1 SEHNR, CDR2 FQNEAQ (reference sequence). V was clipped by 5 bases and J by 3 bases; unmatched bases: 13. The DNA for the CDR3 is TGTGCCAGCAGCACTATGACAGGGGGGGTTCGTGACTATGGCTACACCTTC. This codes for CASSTMTGGVRDYGYTF.

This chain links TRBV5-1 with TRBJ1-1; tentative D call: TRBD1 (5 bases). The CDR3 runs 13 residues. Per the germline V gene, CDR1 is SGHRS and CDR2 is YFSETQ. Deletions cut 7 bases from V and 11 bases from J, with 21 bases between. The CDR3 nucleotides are TGCGCCAGCTCCTGGTCGATTGGGGCCGTGGCTTTCTTT. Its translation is CASSWSIGAVAFF.

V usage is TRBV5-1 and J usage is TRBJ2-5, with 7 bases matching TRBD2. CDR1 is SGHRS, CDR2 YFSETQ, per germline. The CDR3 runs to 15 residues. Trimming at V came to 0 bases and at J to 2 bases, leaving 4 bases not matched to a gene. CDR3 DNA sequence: TGCGCCAGCAGCTTGGTAGGGACTACTCAAGAGACCCAGTACTTC. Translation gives CASSLVGTTQETQYF.

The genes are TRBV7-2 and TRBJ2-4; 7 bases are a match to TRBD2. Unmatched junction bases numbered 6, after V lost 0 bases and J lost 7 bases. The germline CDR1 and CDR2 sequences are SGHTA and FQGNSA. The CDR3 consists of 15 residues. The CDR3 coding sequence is TGTGCCAGCAGCTTAGCGTTTACCGGGGGGAACATTCAGTACTTC. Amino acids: CASSLAFTGGNIQYF. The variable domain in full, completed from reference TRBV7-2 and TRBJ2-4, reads GAGVSQSPSNKVTEKGKDVELRCDPISGHTALYWYRQSLGQGLEFLIYFQGNSAPDKSGLPSDRFSAERTGGSVSTLTIQRTQQEDSAVYLCASSLAFTGGNIQYFGAGTRLSVL.

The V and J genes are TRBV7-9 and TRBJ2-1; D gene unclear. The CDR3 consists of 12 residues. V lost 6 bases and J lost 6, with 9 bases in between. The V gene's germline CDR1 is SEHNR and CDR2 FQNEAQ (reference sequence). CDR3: CASRYEVNEQFF. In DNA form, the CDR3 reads TGTGCCAGCAGGTATGAGGTCAATGAGCAGTTCTTC.

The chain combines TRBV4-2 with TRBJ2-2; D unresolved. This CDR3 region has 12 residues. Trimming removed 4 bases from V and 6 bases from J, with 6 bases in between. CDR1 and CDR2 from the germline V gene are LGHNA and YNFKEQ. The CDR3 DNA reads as TGTGCCAGCAGCCTTAGCTCCGGGGAGCTGTTTTTT. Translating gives CASSLSSGELFF.

Here the CDR3 DNA reads TGTGCCAGCAGCTTAGCAGGGGTAGGTGGCTACACCTTC. This gives the protein CASSLAGVGGYTF. V usage is TRBV13 and J usage is TRBJ1-2; possibly TRBD1 for D (6 bases). Germline CDR1 is PRHDT and CDR2 is FYEKMQ (reference sequence). This CDR3 spans 13 amino acids. V dropped 1 base and J dropped 7 bases, with 10 bases sitting between them.

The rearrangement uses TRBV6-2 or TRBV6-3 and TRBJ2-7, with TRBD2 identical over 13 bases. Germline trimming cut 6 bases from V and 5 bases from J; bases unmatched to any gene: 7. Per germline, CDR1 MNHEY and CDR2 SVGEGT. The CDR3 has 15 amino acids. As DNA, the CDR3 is TGTGCCAGCAGCCGCCGACTAGCGGGAGGTAACGAGCAGTACTTC. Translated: CASSRRLAGGNEQYF.

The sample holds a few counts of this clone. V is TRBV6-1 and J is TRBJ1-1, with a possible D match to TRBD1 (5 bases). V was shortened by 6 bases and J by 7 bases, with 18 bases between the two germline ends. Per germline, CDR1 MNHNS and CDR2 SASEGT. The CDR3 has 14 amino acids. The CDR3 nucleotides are TGTGCCAGCAGCACCGTGGCCCGACAGAATGAAGCTTTCTTT. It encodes CASSTVARQNEAFF.

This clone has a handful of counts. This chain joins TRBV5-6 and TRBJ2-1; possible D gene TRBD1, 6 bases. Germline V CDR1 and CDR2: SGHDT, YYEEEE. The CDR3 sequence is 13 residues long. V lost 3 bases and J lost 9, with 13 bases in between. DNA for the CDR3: TGTGCCAGCAGCTACCAAACAGGGTTTGAGCAGTTCTTC. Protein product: CASSYQTGFEQFF.

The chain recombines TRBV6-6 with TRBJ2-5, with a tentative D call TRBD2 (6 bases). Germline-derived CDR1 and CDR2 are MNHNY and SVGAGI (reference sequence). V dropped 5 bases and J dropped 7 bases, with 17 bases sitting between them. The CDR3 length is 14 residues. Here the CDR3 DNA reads TGTGCCAGCAGTCCCTGGGACTCCTTTGGGACCCAGTACTTC. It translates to CASSPWDSFGTQYF.

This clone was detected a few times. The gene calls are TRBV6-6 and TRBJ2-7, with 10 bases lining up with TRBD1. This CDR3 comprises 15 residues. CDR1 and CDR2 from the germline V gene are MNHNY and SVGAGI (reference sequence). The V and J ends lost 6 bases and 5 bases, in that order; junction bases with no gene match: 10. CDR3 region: CASSYEGQGLDEQYF. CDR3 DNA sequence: TGTGCCAGCAGCTACGAGGGACAGGGGCTCGACGAGCAGTACTTC.

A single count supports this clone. CDR3 sequence reads: CASSKEGGPTGGEGYTF. The CDR3 bases are TGTGCCAGCAGCAAAGAGGGAGGCCCTACAGGGGGCGAGGGCTACACCTTC. The J gene is TRBJ1-2, the V gene TRBV21-1; the table's D gene call, TRBD1, was not cross checked with the DNA. TRBV21-1 is described as a pseudogene. This CDR3 is 17 amino acids long.

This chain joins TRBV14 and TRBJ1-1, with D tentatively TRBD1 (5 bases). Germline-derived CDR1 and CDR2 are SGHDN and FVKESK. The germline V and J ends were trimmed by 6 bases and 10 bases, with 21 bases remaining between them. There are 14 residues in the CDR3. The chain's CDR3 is CASSLQGGTLVAFF. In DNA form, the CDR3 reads TGTGCCAGCAGTCTACAAGGAGGGACCCTGGTAGCTTTCTTT.

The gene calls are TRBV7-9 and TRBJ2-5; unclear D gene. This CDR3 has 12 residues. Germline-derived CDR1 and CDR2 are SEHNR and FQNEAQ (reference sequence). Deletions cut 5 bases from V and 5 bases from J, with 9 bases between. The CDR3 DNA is TGTGCCAGCAGCCGAGGTTGGGAGACCCAGTACTTC. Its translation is CASSRGWETQYF.

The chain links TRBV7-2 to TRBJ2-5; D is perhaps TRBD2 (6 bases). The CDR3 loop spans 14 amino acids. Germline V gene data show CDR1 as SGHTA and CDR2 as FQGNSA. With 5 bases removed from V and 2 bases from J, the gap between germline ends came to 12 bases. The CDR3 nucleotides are TGTGCCAGCAGCCCCCGGGACTTTCAAGAGACCCAGTACTTC. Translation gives CASSPRDFQETQYF.

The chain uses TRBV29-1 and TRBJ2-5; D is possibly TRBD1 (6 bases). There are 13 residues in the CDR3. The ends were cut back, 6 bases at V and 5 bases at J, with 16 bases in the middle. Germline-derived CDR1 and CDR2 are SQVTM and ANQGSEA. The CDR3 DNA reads TGCAGCGTCAGCGCACAGGGTTGGGAGACCCAGTACTTC. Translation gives CSVSAQGWETQYF.

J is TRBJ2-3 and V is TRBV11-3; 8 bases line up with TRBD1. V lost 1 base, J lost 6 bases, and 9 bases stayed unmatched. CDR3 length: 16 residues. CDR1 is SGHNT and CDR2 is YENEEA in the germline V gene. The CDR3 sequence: CASSLGGQALSDTQYF. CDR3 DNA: TGTGCCAGCAGCTTAGGGGGACAGGCCTTGTCTGATACGCAGTATTTT.

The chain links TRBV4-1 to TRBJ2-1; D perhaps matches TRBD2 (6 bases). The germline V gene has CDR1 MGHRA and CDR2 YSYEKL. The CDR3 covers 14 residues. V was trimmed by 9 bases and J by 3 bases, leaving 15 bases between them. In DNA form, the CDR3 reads TGCGCCAGTTCTGGGGGACTCGACTACAATGAGCAGTTCTTC. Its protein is CASSGGLDYNEQFF.

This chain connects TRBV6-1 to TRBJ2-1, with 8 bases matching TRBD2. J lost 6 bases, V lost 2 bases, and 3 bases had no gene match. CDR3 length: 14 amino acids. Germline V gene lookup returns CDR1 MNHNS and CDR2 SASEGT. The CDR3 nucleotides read TGTGCCAGCAGTGAATACGGGACTAGCAATGAGCAGTTCTTC. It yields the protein CASSEYGTSNEQFF.

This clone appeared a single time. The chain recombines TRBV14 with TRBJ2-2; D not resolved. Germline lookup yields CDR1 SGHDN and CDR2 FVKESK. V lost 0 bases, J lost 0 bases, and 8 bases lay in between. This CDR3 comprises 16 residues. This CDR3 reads CASSQDWQTNTGELFF. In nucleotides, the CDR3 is TGTGCCAGCAGCCAAGATTGGCAGACGAACACCGGGGAGCTGTTTTTT.

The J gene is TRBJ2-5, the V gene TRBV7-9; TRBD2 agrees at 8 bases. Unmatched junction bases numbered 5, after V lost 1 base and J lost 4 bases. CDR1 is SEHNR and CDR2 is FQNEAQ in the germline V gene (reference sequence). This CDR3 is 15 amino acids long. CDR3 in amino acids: CASSLERGRVETQYF. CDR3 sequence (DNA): TGTGCCAGCAGCTTAGAGCGGGGGCGGGTAGAGACCCAGTACTTC.

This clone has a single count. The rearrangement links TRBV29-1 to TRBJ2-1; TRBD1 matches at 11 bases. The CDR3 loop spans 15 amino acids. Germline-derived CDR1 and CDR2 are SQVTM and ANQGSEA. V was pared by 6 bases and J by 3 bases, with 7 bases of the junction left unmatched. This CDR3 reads CSVGRDRGVYNEQFF. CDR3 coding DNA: TGCAGCGTAGGCCGGGACAGGGGGGTCTACAATGAGCAGTTCTTC.